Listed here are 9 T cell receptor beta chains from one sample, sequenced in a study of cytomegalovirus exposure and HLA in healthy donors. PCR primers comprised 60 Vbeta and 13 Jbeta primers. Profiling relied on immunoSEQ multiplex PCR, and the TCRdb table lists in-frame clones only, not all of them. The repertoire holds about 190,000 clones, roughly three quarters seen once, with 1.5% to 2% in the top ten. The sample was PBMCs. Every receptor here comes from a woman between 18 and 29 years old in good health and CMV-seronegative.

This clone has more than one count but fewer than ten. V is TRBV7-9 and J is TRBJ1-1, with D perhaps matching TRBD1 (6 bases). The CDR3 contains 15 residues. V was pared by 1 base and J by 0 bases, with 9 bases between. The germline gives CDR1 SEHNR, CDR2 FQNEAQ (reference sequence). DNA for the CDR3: TGTGCCAGCAGCTTAGATGGGGGCATGAACACTGAAGCTTTCTTT. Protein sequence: CASSLDGGMNTEAFF.

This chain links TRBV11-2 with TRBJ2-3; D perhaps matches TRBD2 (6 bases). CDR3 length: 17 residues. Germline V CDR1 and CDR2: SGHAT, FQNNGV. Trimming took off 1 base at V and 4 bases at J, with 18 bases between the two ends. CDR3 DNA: TGTGCCAGCAGCTTAGTGTACGCCGGGGGAAGCGCAGATACGCAGTATTTT. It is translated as CASSLVYAGGSADTQYF.

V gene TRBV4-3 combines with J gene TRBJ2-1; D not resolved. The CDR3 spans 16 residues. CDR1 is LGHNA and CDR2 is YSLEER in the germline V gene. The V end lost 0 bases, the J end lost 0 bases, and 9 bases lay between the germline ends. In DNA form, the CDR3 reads TGCGCCAGCAGCCAAGATTGGGCAGCCTCCTACAATGAGCAGTTCTTC. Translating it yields CASSQDWAASYNEQFF.

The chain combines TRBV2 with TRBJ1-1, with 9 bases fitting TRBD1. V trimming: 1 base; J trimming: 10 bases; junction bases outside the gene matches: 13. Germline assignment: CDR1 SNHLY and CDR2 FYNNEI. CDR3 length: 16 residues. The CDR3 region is CASSEGLTGGGSGAFF. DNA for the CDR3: TGTGCCAGCAGTGAAGGTCTTACAGGGGGCGGATCAGGAGCTTTCTTT.

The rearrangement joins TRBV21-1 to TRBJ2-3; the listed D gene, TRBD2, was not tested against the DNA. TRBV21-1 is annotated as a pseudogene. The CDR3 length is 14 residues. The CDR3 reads CASSTGLSTDTQYF. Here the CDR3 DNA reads TGTGCCAGCAGCACCGGACTGAGCACAGATACGCAGTATTTT.

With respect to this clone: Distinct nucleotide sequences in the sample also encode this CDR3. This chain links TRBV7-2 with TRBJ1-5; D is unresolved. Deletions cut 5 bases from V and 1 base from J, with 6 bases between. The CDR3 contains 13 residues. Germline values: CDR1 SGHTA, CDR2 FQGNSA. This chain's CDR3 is CASSPRSNQPQHF. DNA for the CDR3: TGTGCCAGCAGCCCGCGAAGCAATCAGCCCCAGCATTTT.

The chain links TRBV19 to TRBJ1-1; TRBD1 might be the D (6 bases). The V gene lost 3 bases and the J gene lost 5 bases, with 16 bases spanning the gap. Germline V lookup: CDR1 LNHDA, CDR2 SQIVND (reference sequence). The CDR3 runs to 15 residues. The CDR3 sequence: CASSMNSGARTEAFF. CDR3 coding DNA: TGTGCCAGTAGTATGAATTCAGGGGCCCGAACTGAAGCTTTCTTT. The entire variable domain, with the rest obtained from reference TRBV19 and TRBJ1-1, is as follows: DGGITQSPKYLFRKEGQNVTLSCEQNLNHDAMYWYRQDPGQGLRLIYYSQIVNDFQKGDIAEGYSVSREKKESFPLTVTSAQKNPTAFYLCASSMNSGARTEAFFGQGTRLTVV.

The CDR3 protein is CAISETGADTQYF. The DNA for the CDR3 is TGTGCCATCAGTGAGACGGGTGCAGATACGCAGTATTTT. V gene TRBV10-3 combines with J gene TRBJ2-3; the D is unclear. The CDR3 is 13 amino acids. The V end was cut by 2 bases, the J end by 4 bases, with 7 bases between. CDR1 and CDR2 from the germline V gene are ENHRY and SYGVKD.

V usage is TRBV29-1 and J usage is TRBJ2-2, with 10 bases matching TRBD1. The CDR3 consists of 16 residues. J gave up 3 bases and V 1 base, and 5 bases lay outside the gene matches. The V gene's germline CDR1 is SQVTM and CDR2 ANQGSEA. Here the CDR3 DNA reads TGCAGCGTTGAAGGGATTGGGACAGGGGACACCGGGGAGCTGTTTTTT. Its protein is CSVEGIGTGDTGELFF.